This T cell receptor beta chain was profiled in a study of OX40 agonist ivuxolimab in advanced cancers. Whole-study context: Patients' therapy was ivuxolimab, an antibody that acts as an agonist of OX40 (CD134). Patients were about 83% male with ages about 20 to 79, mean about 60. Study-level results: Low normalized T-cell clonal expansion was additionally recorded for some nonresponders.

A word on this clone: Antigen specificity is unknown.

V was shortened by 5 bases and J by 0 bases, with 10 bases between the two germline ends. The germline gives CDR1 SGHTA, CDR2 FQGNSA. There are 15 residues in the CDR3. Sequenced by immunoSEQ multiplex PCR; TCRdb stores in-frame clones only, minus some. The top ten clones hold approximately 48% of a sample with 7,500 to 10,000 clones, roughly 74% of them seen once. The TCR sequence derives from an adult with an advanced solid tumor such as melanoma, head and neck, liver or kidney cancer. The V gene is TRBV7-2, the J gene TRBJ1-4, with unresolved D. The specimen comprised CD4+ or CD8+ T cells sorted from blood, sampled in a trial of the OX40 agonist ivuxolimab. CDR3 protein: CASSHEGATNEKLFF. The CDR3 region has the DNA TGTGCCAGCAGCCATGAGGGTGCAACTAATGAAAAACTGTTTTTT.